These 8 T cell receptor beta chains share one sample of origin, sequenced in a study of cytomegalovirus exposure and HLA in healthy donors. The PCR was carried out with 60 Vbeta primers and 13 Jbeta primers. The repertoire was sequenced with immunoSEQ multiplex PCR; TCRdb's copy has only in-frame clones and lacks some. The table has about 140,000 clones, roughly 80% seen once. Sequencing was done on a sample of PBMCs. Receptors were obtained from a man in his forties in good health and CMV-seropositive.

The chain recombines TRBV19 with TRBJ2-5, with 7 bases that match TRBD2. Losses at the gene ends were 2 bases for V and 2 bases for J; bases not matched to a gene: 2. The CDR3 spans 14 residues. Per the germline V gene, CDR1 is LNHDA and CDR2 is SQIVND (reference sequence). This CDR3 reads CASSITGGQETQYF. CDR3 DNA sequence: TGTGCCAGTAGTATAACGGGGGGTCAAGAGACCCAGTACTTC.

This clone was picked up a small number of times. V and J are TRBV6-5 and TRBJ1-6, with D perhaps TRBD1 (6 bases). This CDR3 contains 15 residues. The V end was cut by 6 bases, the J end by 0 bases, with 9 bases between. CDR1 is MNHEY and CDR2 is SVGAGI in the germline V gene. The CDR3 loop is CASRRQVSYNSPLHF. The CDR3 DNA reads TGTGCCAGCAGGCGACAGGTCTCCTATAATTCACCCCTCCACTTT.

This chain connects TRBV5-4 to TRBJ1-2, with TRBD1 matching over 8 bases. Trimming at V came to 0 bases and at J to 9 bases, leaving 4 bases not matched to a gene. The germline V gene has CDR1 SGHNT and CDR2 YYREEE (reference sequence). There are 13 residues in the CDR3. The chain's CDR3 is CASSLDRGFSYTF. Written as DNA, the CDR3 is TGTGCCAGCAGCTTGGACAGGGGGTTTAGCTACACCTTC.

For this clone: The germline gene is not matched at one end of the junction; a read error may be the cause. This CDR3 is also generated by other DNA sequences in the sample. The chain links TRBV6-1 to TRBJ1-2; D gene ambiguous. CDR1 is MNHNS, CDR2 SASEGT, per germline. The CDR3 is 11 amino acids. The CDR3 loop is CASRRNYGYTF. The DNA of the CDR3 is TGTGCTAGCAGGCGAAACTATGGCTACACCTTC.

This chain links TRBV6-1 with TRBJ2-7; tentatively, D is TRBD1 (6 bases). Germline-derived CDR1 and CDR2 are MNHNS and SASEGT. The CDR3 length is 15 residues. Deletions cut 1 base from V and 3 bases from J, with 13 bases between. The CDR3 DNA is TGTGCCAGCAGTGAAGTCCTGCCGGACAGCTACGAGCAGTACTTC. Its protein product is CASSEVLPDSYEQYF.

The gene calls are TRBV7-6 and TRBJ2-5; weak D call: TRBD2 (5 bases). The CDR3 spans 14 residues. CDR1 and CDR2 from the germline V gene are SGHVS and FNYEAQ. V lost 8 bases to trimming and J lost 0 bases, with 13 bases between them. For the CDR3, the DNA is TGTGCCAGCGAGGCGGGTCCTAACCAAGAGACCCAGTACTTC. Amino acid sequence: CASEAGPNQETQYF.

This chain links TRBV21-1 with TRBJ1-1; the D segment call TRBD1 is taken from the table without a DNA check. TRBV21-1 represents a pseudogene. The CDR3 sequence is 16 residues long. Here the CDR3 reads CASSSKNEGADTEAFF. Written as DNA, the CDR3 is TGTGCCAGCAGCTCAAAAAACGAGGGGGCGGACACTGAAGCTTTCTTT.

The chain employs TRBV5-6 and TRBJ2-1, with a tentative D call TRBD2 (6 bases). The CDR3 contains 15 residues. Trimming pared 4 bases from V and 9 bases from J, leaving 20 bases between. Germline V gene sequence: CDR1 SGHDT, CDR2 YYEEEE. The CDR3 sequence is CASSQWGTPWSEQFF. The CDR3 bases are TGTGCCAGCAGCCAATGGGGGACTCCCTGGAGTGAGCAGTTCTTC.